A selection of T cell receptor beta chains follows, all from one sample in a study of lymphopenia after photon versus proton radiotherapy. Clones were sequenced by immunoSEQ multiplex PCR, and TCRdb holds only the in-frame ones, with some missing. The sample records approximately 70,000 clones, about 85% being singletons. Specimen: peripheral blood, collected from a patient treated with proton-based radiotherapy. The receptors come from a man at least 80 years old with esophageal cancer. The CDR3 runs from the conserved cysteine through the conserved F or W. Each record gives: CDR3 length, V gene, clone size, J gene, D gene, CDR3 protein, CDR3 DNA. The D gene is left open where the match is weak. Not every row has a clone size; where given, it reads once, few, many or a size class.

16,TRBV4-2,once,TRBJ2-7,TRBD2,CASSHNSAGSSYEQYF,TGTGCCAGCAGCCATAACTCAGCGGGAAGCTCCTACGAGCAGTACTTC
13,TRBV19,few,TRBJ1-2,NA,CASSIESRDGYTF,TGTGCCAGTAGTATTGAGAGCCGCGATGGCTACACCTTC
14,TRBV5-1,NA,TRBJ2-1,NA,CASSLVAQYNEQFF,TGCGCCAGCAGCTTGGTTGCACAATACAATGAGCAGTTCTTC
14,TRBV19,NA,TRBJ1-4,NA,CASRAIGVYEKLFF,TGTGCCAGTAGAGCGATCGGGGTTTACGAAAAACTGTTTTTT
15,TRBV14,NA,TRBJ2-3,NA,CASSQGGWSTDTQYF,TGTGCCAGCAGCCAAGGGGGATGGAGCACAGATACGCAGTATTTT
13,TRBV6-5,NA,TRBJ1-4,NA,CASSYGGSEKLFF,TGTGCCAGCAGTTACGGAGGGAGTGAAAAACTGTTTTTT
15,TRBV19,NA,TRBJ2-3,TRBD2,CASSRSGGVVDTQYF,TGTGCCAGTAGTCGGAGCGGGGGGGTGGTAGATACGCAGTATTTT
14,TRBV7-9,once,TRBJ2-7,NA,CASSLTISTGEQYF,TGTGCCAGCAGCTTAACGATTAGTACGGGCGAGCAGTACTTC
15,TRBV6-5,NA,TRBJ1-1,TRBD1,CASSLTGATTTEAFF,TGTGCCAGCAGCCTTACAGGGGCGACGACCACTGAAGCTTTCTTT
14,TRBV18,once,TRBJ2-7,NA,CASSGLGSSYEQYF,TGTGCCAGCTCAGGGCTCGGGAGCTCCTACGAGCAGTACTTC
14,TRBV30,NA,TRBJ2-2,TRBD1,CAWDRGANTGELFF,TGTGCCTGGGACAGGGGCGCGAACACCGGGGAGCTGTTTTTT
13,TRBV5-1,NA,TRBJ1-5,NA,CASRGRVDQPQHF,TGCGCCAGCAGGGGCAGGGTAGATCAGCCCCAGCATTTT
14,TRBV7-9,NA,TRBJ2-2,NA,CASRDAINTGELFF,TGTGCCAGCAGGGACGCAATAAACACCGGGGAGCTGTTTTTT
15,TRBV5-4,NA,TRBJ1-2,TRBD1,CASSFLTGTGDGYTF,TGTGCCAGCAGCTTCCTCACCGGGACAGGGGACGGCTACACCTTC
13,TRBV19,NA,TRBJ1-5,NA,CASSPLPGQPQHF,TGTGCCAGTAGTCCCCTCCCCGGGCAGCCCCAGCATTTT
15,TRBV6-5,NA,TRBJ1-6,NA,CASDSTHGPDSPLHF,TGTGCCAGCGATTCCACCCACGGGCCGGATTCACCCCTCCACTTT
15,TRBV18,NA,TRBJ1-6,NA,CASSPGVIPQSPLHF,TGTGCCAGCTCACCAGGGGTTATCCCCCAGTCACCCCTCCACTTT
13,TRBV7-2,NA,TRBJ1-6,NA,CASSLLGDSPLHF,TGTGCCAGCAGCTTATTGGGCGATTCACCCCTCCACTTT
16,TRBV19,once,TRBJ2-7,NA,CASSIGGGGNSYEQYF,TGTGCCAGTAGTATAGGGGGCGGAGGGAACTCCTACGAGCAGTACTTC
15,TRBV30,NA,TRBJ1-4,NA,CAWSVKGGTNEKLFF,TGTGCCTGGAGTGTAAAGGGGGGAACTAATGAAAAACTGTTTTTT
12,TRBV29-1,NA,TRBJ2-7,NA,CSVFGGTVEQYF,TGCAGCGTTTTTGGGGGGACGGTCGAGCAGTACTTC
16,TRBV18,NA,TRBJ1-6,NA,CASSPRRTANNSPLHF,TGTGCCAGCTCACCAAGAAGGACAGCAAATAATTCACCCCTCCACTTT
14,TRBV18,NA,TRBJ2-5,NA,CASSPIEGYETQYF,TGTGCCAGCTCACCCATCGAGGGTTACGAGACCCAGTACTTC
16,TRBV19,NA,TRBJ2-1,TRBD2,CASSSRRLAGANEQFF,TGTGCCAGTAGTTCCCGGAGGCTAGCGGGGGCCAATGAGCAGTTCTTC
13,TRBV16,few,TRBJ1-1,NA,CASSQNRDQEAFF,TGTGCCAGCAGCCAGAACAGGGACCAAGAAGCTTTCTTT
15,TRBV19,NA,TRBJ2-3,NA,CASSLSSVFLDTQYF,TGTGCCAGTAGTCTTTCTAGCGTTTTTTTAGATACGCAGTATTTT
15,TRBV2,NA,TRBJ1-4,TRBD1,CASILDRGRNEKLFF,TGTGCCAGCATCCTAGACAGGGGACGTAATGAAAAACTGTTTTTT
15,TRBV4-1,few,TRBJ1-4,NA,CASSPADREAKKLFF,TGCGCCAGCAGCCCCGCAGACAGAGAGGCAAAAAAACTGTTTTTT
12,TRBV6-6,NA,TRBJ2-7,NA,CASSLPDYEQYF,TGTGCCAGCAGTTTGCCGGACTACGAGCAGTACTTC
16,TRBV9,NA,TRBJ2-1,TRBD1,CASSEQGQGVFDEQFF,TGTGCCAGCAGCGAACAGGGACAGGGTGTTTTCGATGAGCAGTTCTTC
14,TRBV7-9,NA,TRBJ1-1,NA,CASSPVVDSLEAFF,TGTGCCAGCAGCCCTGTAGTGGACAGCTTGGAAGCTTTCTTT
13,TRBV19,NA,TRBJ2-1,NA,CASSTPGYNEQFF,TGTGCCAGTAGTACCCCCGGCTACAATGAGCAGTTCTTC
16,TRBV10-3,NA,TRBJ1-3,NA,CAISSGRGGSGNTIYF,TGTGCCATCAGTTCCGGGCGGGGGGGCTCTGGAAACACCATATATTTT
12,TRBV5-1,NA,TRBJ2-5,NA,CASSFGQETQYF,TGCGCCAGCAGCTTTGGTCAAGAGACCCAGTACTTC
13,TRBV30,NA,TRBJ1-2,NA,CAWSVSLEYGYTF,TGTGCCTGGAGTGTGAGCCTGGAGTATGGCTACACCTTC
14,TRBV6-5,NA,TRBJ2-7,NA,CASSRGADSYEQYF,TGTGCCAGCAGTCGGGGGGCAGACTCCTACGAGCAGTACTTC
14,TRBV7-9,NA,TRBJ1-2,NA,CASSLGGWDYGYTF,TGTGCCAGCAGCTTAGGGGGTTGGGACTATGGCTACACCTTC
19,TRBV19,NA,TRBJ1-5,NA,CASSIGKGEPPYSNQPQHF,TGTGCCAGTAGTATAGGGAAAGGGGAACCACCCTATAGCAATCAGCCCCAGCATTTT
14,TRBV19,NA,TRBJ2-3,NA,CASRRRVGTDTQYF,TGTGCCAGTAGGAGACGGGTGGGAACAGATACGCAGTATTTT
14,TRBV7-9,few,TRBJ1-2,TRBD1,CASSLSRTGYGYTF,TGTGCCAGCAGCTTAAGCCGGACAGGGTATGGCTACACCTTC
16,TRBV5-4,NA,TRBJ2-7,NA,CASSLAVGPGAYEQYF,TGTGCCAGCAGCTTGGCCGTTGGTCCTGGGGCCTACGAGCAGTACTTC